This TCR beta chain was obtained from a study of CD8 T cells in Susac syndrome. The CDR3 has 13 amino acids. CDR1 and CDR2 from the germline V gene are MDHEN and SYDVKM. The ends were cut back, 7 bases at V and 3 bases at J, with 13 bases in the middle. Random-hexamer reverse transcription was applied to about 0.5 to 1 ug RNA. immunoSEQ multiplex PCR amplified TCR beta CDR3 across 54 Vbeta, 13 Jbeta. In TCRdb, the immunoSEQ multiplex PCR reads were re-called with MiXCR into one record per CDR3 protein. The data show hundreds of thousands of distinct CDR3 sequences, approximately 85% seen once. The multiple sclerosis control group was made up of treatment-naive patients with stable or active relapsing-remitting disease. Purification of the CD8+ and CD4+ T cells relied on negative isolation, and TEMRA cells underwent FACS enrichment.

This clonotype was obtained from a human donor with multiple sclerosis. The sample comprised CD8+ T cells from PBMCs. This rearrangement joins TRBV28 to TRBJ2-7; D might be TRBD1 or TRBD2, each matching 5 bases. CDR3 protein: CASKGSSFYEQYF. CDR3 DNA: TGTGCCAGCAAGGGGAGCTCCTTCTACGAGCAGTACTTC.